These 26 T cell receptor beta chains came from one sample sequenced in a study of shared clonotypes between healthy human individuals. Sequencing used immunoSEQ multiplex PCR; TCRdb keeps in-frame clones, though not all of them. The table includes 300,000 to 400,000 clones, about nine tenths detected once. The sample comprised memory CD8+ T cells sorted from blood. Subset in this sample: CD45RO+ cells pooled with CCR7-negative TemRA cells. Receptors were obtained from a man aged 18 to 29 in good health.

The V and J genes are TRBV5-6 and TRBJ1-5; D not resolved. Looked up from germline, CDR1 is SGHDT and CDR2 is YYEEEE. The germline V and J ends were trimmed by 1 base and 4 bases, with 6 bases remaining between them. This CDR3 is built from 13 residues. As DNA, the CDR3 is TGTGCCAGCAGCTTGACGGTTAATCAGCCCCAGCATTTT. This gives the protein CASSLTVNQPQHF.

V and J are TRBV27 and TRBJ1-6; D is undetermined. Germline V gene lookup returns CDR1 MNHEY and CDR2 SMNVEV (reference sequence). Trimming removed 4 bases at V and 4 bases at J, with 5 bases between. The CDR3 loop spans 13 amino acids. The DNA of the CDR3 is TGTGCCAGCAGTTACGGGTATAATTCACCCCTCCACTTT. Protein: CASSYGYNSPLHF.

The chain combines TRBV4-1 with TRBJ2-7, with 11 positions matching TRBD2. This CDR3 comprises 17 residues. The trim removed 0 bases at V and 2 bases at J, leaving 6 bases unmatched. The germline V gene encodes CDR1 MGHRA and CDR2 YSYEKL. CDR3 region: CASSQDVVAGGAYEQYF. CDR3 DNA: TGCGCCAGCAGCCAAGACGTAGTAGCGGGGGGGGCCTACGAGCAGTACTTC.

Here the CDR3 reads CASSVSRDSPSYEQYF. DNA of the CDR3: TGTGCCAGCAGCGTCTCCCGGGACAGCCCTTCCTACGAGCAGTACTTC. This chain uses TRBV9 with TRBJ2-7; TRBD1 agrees at 7 bases. The germline V gene has CDR1 SGDLS and CDR2 YYNGEE. The CDR3 is 16 residues long. Losses at the gene ends were 2 bases for V and 1 base for J; bases not matched to a gene: 9.

This clone was seen only a few times. The chain recombines TRBV5-4 with TRBJ2-7; D is perhaps TRBD2 (6 bases). V gave up 3 bases and J gave up 7 bases, with 11 bases separating them. The CDR3 totals 12 residues. Germline CDR1 reads SGHNT; CDR2 reads YYREEE (reference sequence). The CDR3 protein is CASSWDWSEQYF. In DNA, the CDR3 is TGTGCCAGCAGCTGGGACTGGAGTGAGCAGTACTTC.

A remark on this clone: The junction and the germline gene differ at one end; a read error may be behind it. This chain joins TRBV7-7 and TRBJ1-4; the D is unclear. The germline V gene encodes CDR1 SSHAT and CDR2 FNYEAQ (reference sequence). CDR3 size: 13 residues. The CDR3: CASSSLGREKLFF. CDR3 bases: TGTGCTAGCAGCTCCCTCGGACGGGAAAAACTGTTTTTT.

The V gene is TRBV4-1, the J gene TRBJ2-7, with a weak D call TRBD1 (6 bases). The length of the CDR3 is 17 residues. Germline values: CDR1 MGHRA, CDR2 YSYEKL. Deletions cut 1 base from V and 0 bases from J, with 16 bases between. The CDR3, as DNA: TGCGCCAGCAGCCAAGCTCCTGGACAGCCCATCTCCTACGAGCAGTACTTC. Translated: CASSQAPGQPISYEQYF.

The CDR3 region has the DNA TGTGCCAGCAGTGAAAACTATCAGGAGGGAGTGAGAGGTCAGCCCCAGCATTTT. Translated: CASSENYQEGVRGQPQHF. V and J are TRBV6-1 and TRBJ1-5; the D is unclear. The ends were cut back, 2 bases at V and 6 bases at J, with 23 bases in the middle. The germline gives CDR1 MNHNS, CDR2 SASEGT. This CDR3 contains 18 residues.

The rearrangement links TRBV29-1 to TRBJ2-2, with 7 bases identical to TRBD1. The ends lost 3 bases at V and 6 bases at J; junction bases unmatched: 4. The CDR3 spans 13 residues. Per the germline V gene, CDR1 is SQVTM and CDR2 is ANQGSEA. The CDR3 here is CSVETGLAGELFF. The CDR3 DNA follows: TGCAGCGTTGAGACAGGGTTGGCCGGGGAGCTGTTTTTT.

The chain joins TRBV4-3 to TRBJ1-2, with 7 bases that match TRBD1. The germline gives CDR1 LGHNA, CDR2 YSLEER. The CDR3 is 16 amino acids. Germline trimming cut 0 bases from V and 6 bases from J; bases unmatched to any gene: 10. The chain's CDR3 is CASSQDLTPRGDGYTF. For the CDR3, the DNA is TGCGCCAGCAGCCAAGATTTGACTCCCAGGGGGGATGGCTACACCTTC.

The CDR3 loop is CTSSQAGHQETQYF. Here the CDR3 DNA reads TGCACCAGCAGCCAAGCGGGCCACCAAGAGACCCAGTACTTC. V and J are TRBV1 and TRBJ2-5. TRBV1 constitutes a pseudogene. This CDR3 region has 14 residues.

This clone appeared many times. The V gene is TRBV5-4, the J gene TRBJ2-7; no clear D gene. Germline V gives CDR1 SGHNT, CDR2 YYREEE (reference sequence). With 1 base removed from V and 0 bases from J, the gap between germline ends came to 11 bases. CDR3 length: 15 residues. CDR3 DNA: TGTGCCAGCAGCTTGTGGACCAGTTCCTCCTACGAGCAGTACTTC. This sequence encodes CASSLWTSSSYEQYF. The variable domain in full, completed from reference TRBV5-4 and TRBJ2-7, reads ETGVTQSPTHLIKTRGQQVTLRCSSQSGHNTVSWYQQALGQGPQFIFQYYREEENGRGNFPPRFSGLQFPNYSSELNVNALELDDSALYLCASSLWTSSSYEQYFGPGTRLTVT.

The chain is built from TRBV12-1 and TRBJ2-5; TRBD2, as called in the table, went unchecked against the DNA. TRBV12-1 is designated a pseudogene. This CDR3 has 14 residues. The CDR3 coding sequence is TGTGCCAGCAGGGGTCTAGCGGAGAAAGAGACCCAGTACTTC. This sequence encodes CASRGLAEKETQYF.

The gene calls are TRBV27 and TRBJ2-5; D is ambiguous. The CDR3 totals 13 residues. Trimming removed 2 bases at V and 2 bases at J, with 6 bases between. The V gene's germline CDR1 is MNHEY and CDR2 SMNVEV (reference sequence). The CDR3 bases are TGTGCCAGCAGTTTAGTGGGTCAAGAGACCCAGTACTTC. Translated: CASSLVGQETQYF.

The V gene is TRBV7-9, the J gene TRBJ1-1; D gene ambiguous. V was trimmed by 0 bases and J by 4 bases, leaving 9 bases between them. CDR1 SEHNR and CDR2 FQNEAQ come from the germline V gene (reference sequence). CDR3 size: 14 residues. The CDR3 nucleotides are TGTGCCAGCAGCTTAGCGCTTTGGGGCACTGAAGCTTTCTTT. As protein: CASSLALWGTEAFF. Full variable domain (rest looked up from reference TRBV7-9 and TRBJ1-1): DTGVSQNPRHKITKRGQNVTFRCDPISEHNRLYWYRQTLGQGPEFLTYFQNEAQLEKSRLLSDRFSAERPKGSFSTLEIQRTEQGDSAMYLCASSLALWGTEAFFGQGTRLTVV.

This rearrangement joins TRBV29-1 to TRBJ2-7, with 9 bases identical to TRBD1. V lost 0 bases to trimming and J lost 3 bases; unmatched junction nucleotides: 9. Germline V gene lookup returns CDR1 SQVTM and CDR2 ANQGSEA. This CDR3 has 16 residues. CDR3 nucleotide sequence: TGCAGCGTTGAAGACGGGACAGGGACCTCAAGCTACGAGCAGTACTTC. Translated, it gives CSVEDGTGTSSYEQYF.

The V and J genes are TRBV5-6 and TRBJ2-7, with 11 bases lining up with TRBD2. This CDR3 region has 15 residues. Germline V gene data show CDR1 as SGHDT and CDR2 as YYEEEE. The V segment lost 4 bases and the J segment 2 bases; nucleotides outside the gene matches: 5. The CDR3 DNA reads as TGTGCCAGCAGCGTGGGACTAGCGGAGGCCTACGAGCAGTACTTC. It specifies CASSVGLAEAYEQYF.

Turning to this clone: One base away lies a much larger clone, so this may be a sequencing read error. This chain links TRBV7-9 with TRBJ2-1, with 15 bases matching TRBD2. This CDR3 comprises 17 residues. Germline V gene data show CDR1 as SEHNR and CDR2 as FQNEAQ (reference sequence). V lost 3 bases, J lost 2 bases, and 2 bases stayed unmatched. This CDR3 is CASSFGLAGGPYNEQFF. The CDR3, as DNA: TGTGCCAGCAGCTTCGGACTAGCGGGAGGGCCCTACAATGAGCAGTTCTTC.

This clone was seen repeatedly, ten times or more. This chain links TRBV27 with TRBJ2-7, with D perhaps TRBD2 (5 bases). CDR1 is MNHEY and CDR2 is SMNVEV in the germline V gene (reference sequence). This CDR3 contains 14 residues. Trimming removed 2 bases at V and 3 bases at J, with 11 bases between. The CDR3, as DNA: TGTGCCAGCAGTTTACGTGGGAGCGTCTACGAGCAGTACTTC. Translation gives CASSLRGSVYEQYF.

In DNA form, the CDR3 reads TGCGCCAGCAGCTATTCGACTAGCGGGGGGGACACAGATACGCAGTATTTT. Translated, it gives CASSYSTSGGDTDTQYF. The chain uses TRBV5-1 and TRBJ2-3; 14 nucleotides line up with TRBD2. V lost 3 bases, J lost 2 bases, and 5 bases stayed unmatched. Per germline, CDR1 SGHRS and CDR2 YFSETQ. This CDR3 is built from 17 residues.

This chain joins TRBV27 and TRBJ2-7; TRBD2 matches at 13 bases. The ends lost 6 bases at V and 3 bases at J; junction bases unmatched: 5. Germline values: CDR1 MNHEY, CDR2 SMNVEV (reference sequence). This CDR3 is 15 amino acids long. The CDR3 nucleotides read TGTGCCAGCAGCCCGGGACTAGCGGGACTCTACGAGCAGTACTTC. Protein: CASSPGLAGLYEQYF.

The V and J genes are TRBV28 and TRBJ2-7; D uncertain. Germline V gene lookup returns CDR1 MDHEN and CDR2 SYDVKM. This CDR3 region has 14 residues. V lost 5 bases to trimming and J lost 0 bases, with 11 bases between them. CDR3 nucleotides: TGTGCCAGCAGTGCCCACAGAAGCTCCTACGAGCAGTACTTC. Amino acid sequence: CASSAHRSSYEQYF.

V gene TRBV10-3 combines with J gene TRBJ2-3; D is unclear. The CDR3 runs 15 residues. Looked up from germline, CDR1 is ENHRY and CDR2 is SYGVKD. Deletions cut 5 bases from V and 3 bases from J, with 15 bases between. The CDR3 bases are TGTGCCATCAGTCAGAACCTTGGGGATACAGATACGCAGTATTTT. Encoded protein: CAISQNLGDTDTQYF.

The CDR3 DNA follows: TGTGCCAGCAGCTTAGGAGACAGCAAGAGGAACTACGAGCAGTACTTC. This sequence encodes CASSLGDSKRNYEQYF. The chain joins TRBV13 to TRBJ2-7; D is perhaps TRBD1 (5 bases). V was trimmed by 0 bases and J by 3 bases, leaving 15 bases between them. The CDR3 extends over 16 amino acids. CDR1 and CDR2 from the germline V gene are PRHDT and FYEKMQ (reference sequence).

The chain carries TRBV6-5 and TRBJ2-7; D gene uncertain. This CDR3 spans 15 amino acids. V gave up 2 bases and J gave up 2 bases, with 13 bases separating them. CDR1 and CDR2 (germline): MNHEY, SVGAGI. CDR3 sequence (DNA): TGTGCCAGCAGTTACCGGCCGACGGTTACCTACGAGCAGTACTTC. Protein: CASSYRPTVTYEQYF.

The chain uses TRBV13 and TRBJ2-3; 8 bases fit TRBD2. Per the germline V gene, CDR1 is PRHDT and CDR2 is FYEKMQ (reference sequence). This CDR3 contains 14 residues. Trimming took 5 bases from V and 2 from J; bases not matched to a gene: 3. CDR3 protein: CASSVSGTTDTQYF. The CDR3 bases are TGTGCCAGCAGCGTTAGCGGGACCACAGATACGCAGTATTTT.